The text below deals with one TCR beta chain. The antigen is undetermined. This entry is derived from a study of cytomegalovirus exposure and HLA in healthy donors. Overall study results and limits: Many donors shared some public TCRs, even though most TCR sequences were rare. Altogether, 150 to 200 TCR beta chains were recorded as cytomegalovirus-associated. Subsequent analysis showed first-cohort TCR clusters tending to co-occur in more than 90 validation repertoires.

The method was immunoSEQ multiplex PCR; TCRdb's version includes in-frame clones alone and lacks a portion of them. The table shows over 200,000 clones, with less than 95% occurring only once. V gave up 6 bases and J gave up 6 bases; unmatched junction bases: 3. Germline V gene data show CDR1 as DFQATT and CDR2 as SNEGSKA (reference sequence). This CDR3 contains 11 residues. The V gene is TRBV20-1, the J gene TRBJ2-7, with 9 nucleotides matching TRBD1. This clonotype was obtained from a young woman in good health and CMV-seronegative. Sequenced material: PBMCs. CDR3 DNA sequence: TGCAGTGCCAGGACAGGGGTCGAGCAGTACTTC. As protein: CSARTGVEQYF.